What follows are 18 T cell receptor beta chains derived from one specimen sequenced in a study of OX40 agonist ivuxolimab in advanced cancers. Measured with immunoSEQ multiplex PCR; TCRdb has only the in-frame clones, and not every one. The data show 65,000 to 75,000 clones, roughly 90% seen once. The input for sequencing was CD4+ or CD8+ T cells sorted from blood, taken in a trial of the OX40 agonist ivuxolimab. These receptors all stem from an adult with an advanced solid tumor such as melanoma, head and neck, liver or kidney cancer.

V is TRBV18 and J is TRBJ1-1; D is uncertain. This CDR3 is built from 13 residues. Trimming took off 1 base at V and 1 base at J, with 4 bases between the two ends. The germline V gene encodes CDR1 KGHSH and CDR2 LQKENI. This CDR3 reads CASSPRENTEAFF. DNA of the CDR3: TGTGCCAGCTCACCACGAGAGAACACTGAAGCTTTCTTT. Filled out from reference TRBV18 and TRBJ1-1, the complete variable domain reads NAGVMQNPRHLVRRRGQEARLRCSPMKGHSHVYWYRQLPEEGLKFMVYLQKENIIDESGMPKERFSAEFPKEGPSILRIQQVVRGDSAAYFCASSPRENTEAFFGQGTRLTVV.

This chain links TRBV19 with TRBJ2-5, with TRBD1 matching 9 bases. This CDR3 contains 15 residues. Germline-derived CDR1 and CDR2 are LNHDA and SQIVND (reference sequence). Trimming took 7 bases from V and 2 from J; bases not matched to a gene: 8. The CDR3: CASTEGQGPQETQYF. As DNA, the CDR3 is TGTGCCAGTACCGAAGGACAGGGGCCACAAGAGACCCAGTACTTC. Combining the CDR3 with reference TRBV19 and TRBJ2-5 gives the whole variable domain DGGITQSPKYLFRKEGQNVTLSCEQNLNHDAMYWYRQDPGQGLRLIYYSQIVNDFQKGDIAEGYSVSREKKESFPLTVTSAQKNPTAFYLCASTEGQGPQETQYFGPGTRLLVL.

This clone showed up just a few times. The V gene is TRBV7-2, the J gene TRBJ2-7, with D hard to call. The germline CDR1 and CDR2 sequences are SGHTA and FQGNSA. The CDR3 consists of 14 residues. V gave up 0 bases and J gave up 0 bases, with 6 bases separating them. For the CDR3, the DNA is TGTGCCAGCAGCTTAGCGCAGAGCTCCTACGAGCAGTACTTC. It translates to CASSLAQSSYEQYF.

This chain links TRBV18 with TRBJ1-5, with TRBD1 matching over 10 bases. V gave up 4 bases and J gave up 7 bases; unmatched junction bases: 7. This CDR3 contains 15 residues. CDR1 and CDR2 from the germline V gene are KGHSH and LQKENI. CDR3 nucleotides: TGTGCCAGCTCACTGGACAGGGGGGCAGGGCAGCCCCAGCATTTT. Encoded protein: CASSLDRGAGQPQHF.

The chain combines TRBV18 with TRBJ2-5, with a possible D match to TRBD1 (6 bases). The germline V gene has CDR1 KGHSH and CDR2 LQKENI. The CDR3 spans 15 residues. Deletions cut 4 bases from V and 2 bases from J, with 14 bases between. CDR3 amino acids: CASSLRTVKQETQYF. CDR3 nucleotide sequence: TGTGCCAGCTCACTGCGGACAGTAAAACAAGAGACCCAGTACTTC.

The chain joins TRBV6-1 to TRBJ1-2; TRBD1 agrees at 8 bases. Germline loops: CDR1 MNHNS, CDR2 SASEGT. With 6 bases clipped from V and 6 bases from J, the junction kept 6 bases outside the gene matches. This CDR3 contains 13 residues. The CDR3 reads CASSAGTGNGYTF. CDR3 nucleotides: TGTGCCAGCAGCGCCGGGACAGGAAATGGCTACACCTTC.

J is TRBJ2-3 and V is TRBV2; TRBD2 might be the D (6 bases). The germline V gene has CDR1 SNHLY and CDR2 FYNNEI. Trimming shortened V by 6 bases and J by 2 bases, and 15 bases separated the two germline ends. The CDR3 is 15 amino acids. DNA for the CDR3: TGTGCCAGCAGAAGGGGTGGCGGGGTCACAGATACGCAGTATTTT. It specifies CASRRGGGVTDTQYF.

V usage is TRBV30 and J usage is TRBJ1-6, with 8 bases identical to TRBD1. The CDR3 has 15 residues. V shed 6 bases, J shed 7 bases, and the junction held 11 bases outside the gene matches. Germline lookup yields CDR1 GTSNPN and CDR2 SVGIG (reference sequence). The CDR3 nucleotides read TGTGCCTGTTCCATCAAGACAGGGGAGAATTCACCCCTCCACTTT. Encoded protein: CACSIKTGENSPLHF.

The CDR3 region has the DNA TGTGCCAGCAGTATGACAGGTTACGGCAATCAGCCCCAGCATTTT. Protein product: CASSMTGYGNQPQHF. V and J are TRBV6-1 and TRBJ1-5, with a weak D call TRBD1 (6 bases). The germline V gene has CDR1 MNHNS and CDR2 SASEGT. The CDR3 runs 15 residues. Trimming stripped 5 bases from V and 2 bases from J, with 13 bases between.

This chain joins TRBV30 and TRBJ1-2; a weak D match, TRBD1 (5 bases). Per germline, CDR1 GTSNPN and CDR2 SVGIG (reference sequence). Trimming took 2 bases from V and 13 from J, leaving 14 bases between them. The CDR3 is 11 amino acids. CDR3 coding DNA: TGTGCCTGGAGTCTGGGACTGAATTCCACCTTC. Translation gives CAWSLGLNSTF.

The chain couples TRBV5-6 to TRBJ1-1, with a possible D match to TRBD1 (6 bases). Germline CDR1 reads SGHDT; CDR2 reads YYEEEE. The germline V and J ends were trimmed by 4 bases and 6 bases, with 19 bases remaining between them. The CDR3 is 15 residues long. As DNA, the CDR3 is TGTGCCAGCAGCAGCGGTGCTGGGGGGCTCTCTGAAGCTTTCTTT. Its protein product is CASSSGAGGLSEAFF.

The CDR3 nucleotides read TGCGCCAGCAGCTTGGGGGGCGGGGAAGAGACCCAGTACTTC. Its protein product is CASSLGGGEETQYF. The chain employs TRBV5-1 and TRBJ2-5, with D possibly matching TRBD2 (6 bases). V lost 0 bases and J lost 3, with 9 bases in between. The CDR3 runs to 14 residues. Germline V gene sequence: CDR1 SGHRS, CDR2 YFSETQ.

This chain uses TRBV6-6 with TRBJ1-2; tentative D call: TRBD1 (6 bases). This CDR3 is 14 amino acids long. Germline V gives CDR1 MNHNY, CDR2 SVGAGI (reference sequence). V lost 7 bases to trimming and J lost 2 bases, with 14 bases between them. The DNA of the CDR3 is TGTGCCAGCACCGGTCAGGACAGAAACTATGGCTACACCTTC. This encodes CASTGQDRNYGYTF.

The rearrangement joins TRBV21-1 to TRBJ1-1. TRBV21-1 is tagged as a pseudogene. CDR3 length: 14 residues. CDR3: CASSKRRVNTEAFF. CDR3 coding DNA: TGTGCCAGCAGCAAGCGTAGGGTGAACACTGAAGCTTTCTTT.

This clone occurred a few times. V and J are TRBV5-4 and TRBJ2-4, with 10 positions matching TRBD2. With 6 bases clipped from V and 8 bases from J, the junction kept 11 bases outside the gene matches. Germline CDR1 reads SGHNT; CDR2 reads YYREEE (reference sequence). This CDR3 has 15 residues. DNA of the CDR3: TGTGCCAGCAAAGGTTGGTGGCTAGCGGGGGACATTCAGTACTTC. Protein: CASKGWWLAGDIQYF.

This clone has just one count. V usage is TRBV7-9 and J usage is TRBJ1-4, with D unclear. This CDR3 contains 12 residues. With 5 bases removed from V and 8 bases from J, the gap between germline ends came to 9 bases. Germline loops: CDR1 SEHNR, CDR2 FQNEAQ (reference sequence). The CDR3 coding sequence is TGTGCCAGCAGCGTCGGGGTCGAAAAACTGTTTTTT. Translation: CASSVGVEKLFF. Combining the CDR3 with reference TRBV7-9 and TRBJ1-4 gives the whole variable domain DTGVSQNPRHKITKRGQNVTFRCDPISEHNRLYWYRQTLGQGPEFLTYFQNEAQLEKSRLLSDRFSAERPKGSFSTLEIQRTEQGDSAMYLCASSVGVEKLFFGSGTQLSVL.

V and J are TRBV19 and TRBJ2-6; 10 bases are shared with TRBD1. Germline loops: CDR1 LNHDA, CDR2 SQIVND (reference sequence). The J segment lost 0 bases and the V segment lost 3 bases, leaving 5 bases of the junction unmatched. The CDR3 contains 18 residues. DNA for the CDR3: TGTGCCAGTAGTATGACAGGGGGCGTCGGCTCTGGGGCCAACGTCCTGACTTTC. Amino acid sequence: CASSMTGGVGSGANVLTF.

V usage is TRBV5-1 and J usage is TRBJ2-1; the D call may be TRBD1 or TRBD2 (5 bases each). The V end was cut by 0 bases, the J end by 3 bases, with 10 bases between. The CDR3 is 15 amino acids. CDR1 is SGHRS and CDR2 is YFSETQ in the germline V gene. The CDR3 DNA follows: TGCGCCAGCAGCTTGGTGGGGGAGCGCTACAATGAGCAGTTCTTC. Translating gives CASSLVGERYNEQFF.